This T cell receptor beta chain was sequenced during a study of cytomegalovirus exposure and HLA in healthy donors. As for the study in general: About 77 million unique TCRs from HLA-typed donors made up an early data release.

The V end lost 5 bases, the J end lost 7 bases, and 12 bases lay between the germline ends. This CDR3 region has 12 residues. Germline loops: CDR1 SEHNR, CDR2 FQNEAQ (reference sequence). This PCR relied on a set of 60 Vbeta primers and 13 Jbeta primers. The repertoire was sequenced with immunoSEQ multiplex PCR; TCRdb's copy has only in-frame clones and lacks some. The sample has 150,000 to 200,000 clones; 75% to 85% are singletons. The source of this sequence is a man younger than 45 in good health and CMV-seropositive. The rearrangement links TRBV7-9 to TRBJ2-7; unclear D gene. Sample: PBMCs. CDR3 sequence reads: CASSPSVGEQYF. CDR3 DNA: TGTGCCAGCAGCCCCTCCGTCGGGGAGCAGTACTTC.